This T cell receptor (beta chain) was captured by sequencing in a study of molecular identifiers for immune sequencing clone quantification (dated by TCRdb to between 2017 and 2018). For context, the study as a whole: For a replicate experiment, the RNA from either approximately 20,000 or 100,000 naive CD8 T cells was divided into five aliquots, and four of those aliquots went on to sequencing. The study was a methods study using CD8 T cells to benchmark molecular-identifier clustering-based TCR repertoire sequencing (MIDCIRS) and TCR RNA copy counting. The research as a whole found: Spiked-in Jurkat TCR RNA (approximately 10 copies' worth), which is not part of the donor repertoire, was contained in the naive libraries. Spiked-in Jurkat TCR RNA equal to a single cell's worth was reported to be detectable even within 1,100,000 naive CD8 T cells. Clones above 20 RNA copies held over 97% of molecules in CMV-specific effector cells but under 1% in naive cells. Highly expanded clone sizes could be underestimated if identical TCR molecules share a barcode. Modeling estimated about three recovered TCR RNA copies per cell, compared with 9.5 to 10 by digital PCR, which implies about 30% capture efficiency. When barcode sub-clustering was left out, chimeric consensus sequences inflated TCR diversity, with chimeras reaching as high as 47%.

Preparation of the library involved PCR. This sample was sequenced with a NextSeq 500. Bulk TCR libraries were prepared as previously described, using TCR primers listed in Table S5. Purification of total RNA was performed with the Qiagen AllPrep DNA/RNA kit. Before any analysis, reads coming from multiple sequencing runs of the same library were combined into one pool. Per the authors' processing: Reads were retained only if the reads had an exact TCR constant sequence, and the retained reads were trimmed to 150 nt and grouped according to their 12-nt molecular barcodes. Within each barcode group, reads were sub-clustered at a 15% Levenshtein threshold, and quality-weighted consensus sequences were built per RNA molecule. Non-functional sequences were removed, as were lower-count sequences one edit away from another. Based on fitting two negative binomial distributions, any barcode sub-cluster with under 20% of the maximum read count was discarded. TCRdb reran the public reads through fastp at Q25 and MiXCR, keeping productive beta chains. Rows with a matching CDR3 protein are joined into one entry that keeps the most common DNA and genes. In this record, the V and J calls reflect TCRdb's handling and not the investigators' own analysis. The sample table shows roughly 320,000 distinct CDR3 sequences, and roughly a quarter are seen once. The ten largest clonotypes hold 0.7% to 0.95% of the sample.

Libraries of naive CD8 T cells were built from around 20,000 to 990,000 sorted cells, with 10%, 30% or 50% of the purified RNA used. Naive CD8 T cells were FACS-sorted as CD8+CD4-CCR7+CD45RA+ on a BD FACSAria II into RLT Plus buffer. Detection sensitivity was tested by spiking Jurkat RNA equal to some 10 TCR copies' worth into samples containing roughly 17,000-1,100,000 naive CD8 T cells. Enrichment of CD8 T cells was done with RosetteSep CD8+ T Cell Enrichment Cocktail plus Ficoll-Paque, and ACK red cell lysis came afterward. Concerning this clonotype: Which antigen it targets is not known. One base away there is no much larger clone; base qualities are not given.

As encoded in the germline V gene (reference sequence), CDR1 is LNHDA while CDR2 is SQIVND. V is cut by 2 bases and J by 3 bases, and the space between the germline ends is 13 bases. Its CDR3 holds 15 amino acids, cysteine through phenylalanine. Only the CDR3 DNA stays, 45 bases, in frame from base 1. Source material: naive CD8+ T cells from blood, with Jurkat cell RNA spiked in. The intended sense of this specimen's cell subset or site label: FACS-sorted CD8+CD4-CCR7+CD45RA+ naive T cells. The sequence was collected from a human donor in good health. Some libraries in this study had Jurkat cell RNA spiked in. This chain is built from TRBV19 and TRBJ1-1, and TRBD1 may be the D gene, going by 5 matching bases. The encoded CDR3 is CASSIRQGPYTEAFF. The sequence in DNA is TGTGCCAGTAGTATACGGCAGGGACCCTACACTGAAGCTTTCTTT.